These 3 T cell receptor beta chains were all obtained from the same sample, sequenced in a study of beta chain features in type 1 diabetes. The authors reverse transcribed all of the isolated RNA, so sequencing captured expressed TCRB transcripts. Produced via immunoSEQ multiplex PCR; TCRdb's table is partial and in-frame only. The profile covers 300,000 to 450,000 clones, with roughly 12% appearing a single time and around 0.01% taken by the ten largest. The study, taken as a whole, reports: A moderate, significant TCRB CDR3 shortening appeared in type 1 diabetes across four CD4+ subsets.

These receptors have no known antigen. Sequencing was performed on naive CD4+ T cells from blood. These receptors originate from a woman in her late teens or twenties with type 1 diabetes.

This clone was observed a handful of times. The chain recombines TRBV28 with TRBJ2-1; D not resolved. CDR3 length: 12 residues. The V and J ends lost 7 bases and 6 bases respectively, with 10 bases between them. CDR1 and CDR2 from the germline V gene are MDHEN and SYDVKM. The CDR3 here is CASKDLINEQFF. The CDR3 DNA reads as TGTGCCAGCAAAGACTTGATCAATGAGCAGTTCTTC.

As regards this clone: Sequence at one end of the junction differs from germline and may be a read error. V usage is TRBV18 and J usage is TRBJ2-1, with 8 bases lining up with TRBD1. CDR3 length: 13 amino acids. Germline CDR1 KGHSH, CDR2 LQKENI. CDR3 residues: CASSPTQSSGGLF. DNA for the CDR3: TGTGCCAGCTCACCAACCCAGAGCTCAGGGGGCCTCTTC.

The table lists this clone with a few counts. The chain links TRBV6-5 to TRBJ1-2; 7 bases are shared with TRBD1. The germline V gene encodes CDR1 MNHEY and CDR2 SVGAGI. The CDR3 length is 14 residues. Germline trimming cut 5 bases from V and 8 bases from J; bases unmatched to any gene: 11. The CDR3 region is CASSQRQGWEGYTF. Written as DNA, the CDR3 is TGTGCCAGCAGTCAAAGACAGGGCTGGGAGGGCTACACCTTC.